What follows are 15 T cell receptor beta chains derived from one specimen sequenced in a study of blood T cell repertoires in COVID-19. Repertoires were generated with immunoSEQ multiplex PCR, while TCRdb's copy carries only in-frame clones and drops some. The sample holds hundreds of thousands of clones; more than 75% are singletons and the top ten take roughly 1%. Sequencing used PBMCs or T cells enriched from blood (not recorded which). Receptors were obtained from a woman in her 30s who had recovered from COVID-19.

This clone was observed once. The chain carries TRBV9 and TRBJ1-2; possibly TRBD1 for D (6 bases). Trimming took off 0 bases at V and 6 bases at J, with 12 bases between the two ends. The CDR3 is 14 residues long. CDR1 and CDR2 (germline): SGDLS, YYNGEE. The CDR3 coding sequence is TGTGCCAGCAGCGTAGGCAGGGGAACGGATGGCTACACCTTC. This gives the protein CASSVGRGTDGYTF.

V usage is TRBV28 and J usage is TRBJ1-5; 8 bases line up with TRBD1. V dropped 6 bases and J dropped 2; count of bases not matched to a gene: 9. The CDR3 contains 16 residues. CDR1 and CDR2 from the germline V gene are MDHEN and SYDVKM. For the CDR3, the DNA is TGTGCCAGCAGCAAGGACAGGGCGATAGGCAATCAGCCCCAGCATTTT. This encodes CASSKDRAIGNQPQHF.

V gene TRBV24-1 combines with J gene TRBJ1-5, with 7 bases aligning to TRBD1. Germline values: CDR1 KGHDR, CDR2 SFDVKD. Germline trimming cut 7 bases from V and 2 bases from J; bases unmatched to any gene: 4. The CDR3 has 14 amino acids. The CDR3 here is CATSGGQGNQPQHF. The CDR3 nucleotides are TGTGCCACCAGCGGAGGACAGGGCAATCAGCCCCAGCATTTT.

The table lists this clone with a count of one. V and J are TRBV29-1 and TRBJ1-1; 8 positions agree with TRBD1. V dropped 7 bases and J dropped 3; count of bases not matched to a gene: 7. This CDR3 is 13 amino acids long. Per germline, CDR1 SQVTM and CDR2 ANQGSEA. CDR3: CSGYQGADTEAFF. DNA of the CDR3: TGCAGCGGGTACCAGGGGGCTGACACTGAAGCTTTCTTT.

The V call is TRBV4-3, the J call TRBJ1-1, with 7 positions matching TRBD1. V trimming: 0 bases; J trimming: 5 bases; junction bases outside the gene matches: 6. The germline V gene encodes CDR1 LGHNA and CDR2 YSLEER. The CDR3 loop spans 15 amino acids. The CDR3 loop is CASSQDPAGGTEAFF. In nucleotides, the CDR3 is TGCGCCAGCAGCCAAGATCCGGCAGGGGGGACTGAAGCTTTCTTT.

The rearrangement joins TRBV28 to TRBJ1-2, with D perhaps matching TRBD1 (6 bases). Germline lookup yields CDR1 MDHEN and CDR2 SYDVKM. V lost 1 base and J 4 bases, leaving 10 bases between the germline ends. This CDR3 has 14 residues. Here the CDR3 reads CASSLSAGAYGYTF. CDR3 sequence (DNA): TGTGCCAGCAGTTTATCAGCGGGGGCCTATGGCTACACCTTC.

The chain uses TRBV24-1 and TRBJ2-1; 9 nucleotides agree with TRBD1. Per the germline V gene, CDR1 is KGHDR and CDR2 is SFDVKD. V gave up 5 bases and J gave up 6 bases; unmatched junction bases: 13. The CDR3 has 17 amino acids. The CDR3 here is CATSGLRTGDLGNEQFF. The CDR3 bases are TGTGCCACCAGTGGACTGAGGACAGGGGATTTAGGCAATGAGCAGTTCTTC.

In the case of this clone: This CDR3 is also generated by other DNA sequences in the sample. The chain joins TRBV28 to TRBJ2-7, with TRBD1 identical over 8 bases. V was clipped by 5 bases and J by 2 bases; unmatched bases: 5. In germline, CDR1 is MDHEN, CDR2 SYDVKM. The CDR3 is 14 amino acids. Here the CDR3 reads CASSPGQGPYEQYF. In nucleotides, the CDR3 is TGTGCCAGCAGTCCAGGACAGGGCCCCTACGAGCAGTACTTC.

J is TRBJ1-2 and V is TRBV9; tentative D call: TRBD1 (5 bases). Germline loops: CDR1 SGDLS, CDR2 YYNGEE. V dropped 0 bases and J dropped 2 bases, with 17 bases sitting between them. The CDR3 length is 17 residues. As DNA, the CDR3 is TGTGCCAGCAGCGTAGTCCTTCCTGGCGGGGGAAACTATGGCTACACCTTC. It encodes CASSVVLPGGGNYGYTF.

The V and J genes are TRBV28 and TRBJ1-2; D not certain. The V gene's germline CDR1 is MDHEN and CDR2 SYDVKM. This CDR3 is 12 amino acids long. V was clipped by 3 bases and J by 5 bases, with 7 bases between them. Here the CDR3 reads CASSLSQYGYTF. The CDR3 DNA sequence: TGTGCCAGCAGTTTGTCACAGTATGGCTACACCTTC.

This sequence joins TRBV2 and TRBJ2-5; 9 bases are a match to TRBD1. Germline CDR1 SNHLY, CDR2 FYNNEI. The CDR3 sequence is 11 residues long. V gave up 6 bases and J gave up 12 bases; unmatched junction bases: 5. In DNA form, the CDR3 reads TGTGCCAGCAGCCAACAGGGGGCTAAGTACTTC. This sequence encodes CASSQQGAKYF. The whole variable domain, filled in from reference TRBV2 and TRBJ2-5, reads EPEVTQTPSHQVTQMGQEVILRCVPISNHLYFYWYRQILGQKVEFLVSFYNNEISEKSEIFDDQFSVERPDGSNFTLKIRSTKLEDSAMYFCASSQQGAKYFGPGTRLLVL.

V and J are TRBV30 and TRBJ1-4, with a tentative D call TRBD1 (5 bases). Per germline, CDR1 GTSNPN and CDR2 SVGIG (reference sequence). The V end was cut by 1 base, the J end by 10 bases, with 13 bases between. CDR3 size: 13 residues. CDR3 DNA: TGTGCCTGGAGTGGACAGAGTTTGGGAAAACTGTTTTTT. Amino acid sequence: CAWSGQSLGKLFF.

This chain joins TRBV18 and TRBJ1-4, with D possibly TRBD1 on 5 matching bases. The CDR3 loop spans 15 amino acids. With 1 base removed from V and 7 bases from J, the gap between germline ends came to 13 bases. Germline CDR1 is KGHSH and CDR2 is LQKENI. CDR3 coding DNA: TGTGCCAGCTCACCACAGGTGGGGCTAGGTGAAAAACTGTTTTTT. This translates into CASSPQVGLGEKLFF.

This clone was seen once. The rearrangement uses TRBV14 and TRBJ2-3, with 15 nucleotides matching TRBD2. CDR3 length: 16 amino acids. The germline gives CDR1 SGHDN, CDR2 FVKESK. Unmatched junction bases numbered 2, after V lost 3 bases and J lost 4 bases. In DNA, the CDR3 is TGTGCCAGCAGCCAGGGACTAGCGGGGGGCCCAGATACGCAGTATTTT. Its protein product is CASSQGLAGGPDTQYF.

Turning to this clone: The sample carries other DNA sequences with the same CDR3. The V gene is TRBV10-3, the J gene TRBJ1-5, with a weak D call TRBD1 (5 bases). Deletions cut 0 bases from V and 0 bases from J, with 6 bases between. This CDR3 is 15 amino acids long. Germline lookup yields CDR1 ENHRY and CDR2 SYGVKD. CDR3 in amino acids: CAISESGDSNQPQHF. In DNA, the CDR3 is TGTGCCATCAGTGAGTCAGGGGATAGCAATCAGCCCCAGCATTTT.